Following are 20 T cell receptor beta chains from one sample sequenced in a study of blood T cell repertoires in COVID-19. The method was immunoSEQ multiplex PCR; TCRdb's version includes in-frame clones alone and lacks a portion of them. The sample yields some 500,000 clones, around 90% seen once. Source material: peripheral blood. The source of these receptors is a woman aged 45-65 years with COVID-19, enrolled during active disease.

The chain uses TRBV11-1 and TRBJ1-2; 7 bases agree with TRBD1. V gave up 1 base and J gave up 6 bases; unmatched junction bases: 8. The CDR3 has 15 amino acids. In germline, CDR1 is SGHAT, CDR2 FQDESV (reference sequence). CDR3 sequence: CASSLGRGGADGYTF. The CDR3 DNA reads TGTGCCAGCAGCTTAGGAAGAGGGGGCGCAGATGGCTACACCTTC.

The chain combines TRBV4-1 with TRBJ1-1, with 11 bases aligning to TRBD1. CDR3 length equals 16 residues. The germline V gene has CDR1 MGHRA and CDR2 YSYEKL. J gave up 0 bases and V 2 bases, and 2 bases lay outside the gene matches. This CDR3 is CASSQRTGGMNTEAFF. The CDR3 nucleotides read TGCGCCAGCAGCCAACGGACAGGGGGCATGAACACTGAAGCTTTCTTT.

The chain is built from TRBV4-1 and TRBJ1-2, with 8 bases fitting TRBD1. The CDR3 extends over 15 amino acids. V lost 4 bases and J lost 3; bases outside the gene matches: 7. Germline CDR1 MGHRA, CDR2 YSYEKL. The CDR3 is CASSLDREVDYGYTF. CDR3 DNA sequence: TGCGCCAGCAGCCTGGACAGGGAGGTCGACTATGGCTACACCTTC.

The CDR3 reads CASSPSNRGYTEAFF. In DNA form, the CDR3 reads TGCGCCAGCAGCCCATCCAACAGGGGGTACACTGAAGCTTTCTTT. This chain uses TRBV4-1 with TRBJ1-1; TRBD1 agrees at 8 bases. The CDR3 length is 15 residues. The germline CDR1 and CDR2 sequences are MGHRA and YSYEKL. V shed 4 bases, J shed 3 bases, and the junction held 7 bases outside the gene matches.

The rearrangement links TRBV29-1 to TRBJ1-5; D remains unclear. Germline-derived CDR1 and CDR2 are SQVTM and ANQGSEA. V lost 4 bases to trimming and J lost 2 bases, with 9 bases between them. The CDR3 runs to 13 residues. This CDR3 is CSVAGNGNQPQHF. DNA for the CDR3: TGCAGCGTTGCGGGGAACGGCAATCAGCCCCAGCATTTT.

CDR3 region: CASSPGLAGGGSDTQYF. The CDR3 DNA follows: TGTGCCAGCAGCCCGGGACTAGCGGGGGGCGGCTCAGATACGCAGTATTTT. V is TRBV5-4 and J is TRBJ2-3, with 15 bases that match TRBD2. Germline CDR1 and CDR2: SGHNT and YYREEE (reference sequence). This CDR3 has 17 residues. V shed 4 bases and J 4 bases; nucleotides not matched to a gene: 7. The whole variable domain, filled in from reference TRBV5-4 and TRBJ2-3, reads ETGVTQSPTHLIKTRGQQVTLRCSSQSGHNTVSWYQQALGQGPQFIFQYYREEENGRGNFPPRFSGLQFPNYSSELNVNALELDDSALYLCASSPGLAGGGSDTQYFGPGTRLTVL.

The V call is TRBV5-1, the J call TRBJ1-4; 9 bases match TRBD1. Germline V gene data show CDR1 as SGHRS and CDR2 as YFSETQ. The ends lost 4 bases at V and 5 bases at J; junction bases unmatched: 9. This CDR3 comprises 16 residues. Here the CDR3 reads CASSLQGAGENEKLFF. CDR3 DNA sequence: TGCGCCAGCAGCCTACAGGGGGCTGGTGAAAATGAAAAACTGTTTTTT.

V gene TRBV5-1 combines with J gene TRBJ1-5, with 8 bases fitting TRBD1. Germline trimming cut 0 bases from V and 7 bases from J; bases unmatched to any gene: 6. The CDR3 has 15 residues. Germline V CDR1 and CDR2: SGHRS, YFSETQ. The CDR3 nucleotides read TGCGCCAGCAGCTTGGGGACAGGGAATATGCAGCCCCAGCATTTT. Translation: CASSLGTGNMQPQHF.

The chain recombines TRBV10-1 with TRBJ2-3; 9 bases are shared with TRBD1. Trimming at V came to 7 bases and at J to 6 bases, leaving 8 bases not matched to a gene. Germline values: CDR1 WNHNN, CDR2 SYGVQD (reference sequence). The CDR3 covers 14 residues. CDR3 loop: CASKGTGYMDTQYF. In DNA, the CDR3 is TGCGCCAGCAAGGGGACAGGGTATATGGATACGCAGTATTTT.

The J gene is TRBJ1-2, the V gene TRBV6-5; possibly TRBD1 for D (5 bases). This CDR3 comprises 12 residues. Per the germline V gene, CDR1 is MNHEY and CDR2 is SVGAGI. V dropped 7 bases and J dropped 2 bases, with 8 bases sitting between them. The CDR3 is CASTTENYGYTF. The CDR3 DNA is TGTGCCAGCACGACAGAAAACTATGGCTACACCTTC.

V and J are TRBV11-2 and TRBJ2-1; perhaps TRBD2 as D (5 bases). The length of the CDR3 is 13 residues. The germline gives CDR1 SGHAT, CDR2 FQNNGV. The V end lost 7 bases, the J end lost 8 bases, and 15 bases lay between the germline ends. CDR3 in DNA: TGTGCCAGCATGGGTGAGGGCCCCGATGAGCAGTTCTTC. This translates into CASMGEGPDEQFF.

The V call is TRBV5-4, the J call TRBJ2-3; TRBD1 matches at 10 bases. CDR1 is SGHNT and CDR2 is YYREEE in the germline V gene (reference sequence). The CDR3 covers 15 residues. V lost 3 bases, J lost 4 bases, and 5 bases stayed unmatched. The CDR3 loop reads CASSSGTGVPDTQYF. Written as DNA, the CDR3 is TGTGCCAGCAGCTCCGGGACAGGGGTTCCAGATACGCAGTATTTT.

This chain connects TRBV6-5 to TRBJ1-1, with D perhaps matching TRBD1 (5 bases). CDR1 is MNHEY and CDR2 is SVGAGI in the germline V gene. Trimming stripped 11 bases from V and 1 base from J, with 14 bases between. The CDR3 is 13 residues long. CDR3 coding DNA: TGTGCCTCATGGGGCACCAGGAACACTGAAGCTTTCTTT. Translated: CASWGTRNTEAFF.

This clone was detected only once. The J gene is TRBJ1-3, the V gene TRBV6-5, with TRBD1 as a possible D gene (6 bases). Trimming removed 5 bases from V and 7 bases from J, with 9 bases in between. This CDR3 is built from 12 residues. The germline CDR1 and CDR2 sequences are MNHEY and SVGAGI. The CDR3 DNA is TGTGCCAGCAGTAACCAGGGGAACACCATATATTTT. Protein: CASSNQGNTIYF.

V and J are TRBV9 and TRBJ2-3; a possible D gene is TRBD1 (5 bases). CDR1 is SGDLS and CDR2 is YYNGEE in the germline V gene. V was pared by 2 bases and J by 4 bases, with 8 bases between. The CDR3 is 13 amino acids. CDR3 residues: CASSVDIPDTQYF. In DNA form, the CDR3 reads TGTGCCAGCAGCGTGGACATCCCAGATACGCAGTATTTT. The full variable domain, its missing parts supplied by reference TRBV9 and TRBJ2-3, is DSGVTQTPKHLITATGQRVTLRCSPRSGDLSVYWYQQSLDQGLQFLIQYYNGEERAKGNILERFSAQQFPDLHSELNLSSLELGDSALYFCASSVDIPDTQYFGPGTRLTVL.

The chain uses TRBV5-1 and TRBJ1-3; D gene unclear. V was shortened by 4 bases and J by 0 bases, with 11 bases between the two germline ends. The CDR3 covers 15 residues. Germline CDR1 SGHRS, CDR2 YFSETQ. The CDR3 reads CASSPSGISGNTIYF. In nucleotides, the CDR3 is TGCGCCAGCAGCCCGTCCGGGATCTCTGGAAACACCATATATTTT.

This chain joins TRBV9 and TRBJ2-3; D not certain. Germline CDR1 is SGDLS and CDR2 is YYNGEE. The CDR3 length is 13 residues. V was cut by 0 bases and J by 5 bases, with 7 bases left in between. The CDR3 is CASSVGGQDTQYF. As DNA, the CDR3 is TGTGCCAGCAGCGTAGGTGGGCAAGATACGCAGTATTTT.

This clone has just a few counts. The chain is built from TRBV30 and TRBJ2-1, with 10 positions matching TRBD2. Per the germline V gene, CDR1 is GTSNPN and CDR2 is SVGIG (reference sequence). The V gene end was trimmed by 1 base and the J gene end by 7 bases; junction bases not matched to a gene: 7. CDR3 size: 15 residues. This chain's CDR3 is CAWSERGGWENEQFF. For the CDR3, the DNA is TGTGCCTGGAGTGAGCGGGGGGGCTGGGAAAATGAGCAGTTCTTC. Supplemented by reference TRBV30 and TRBJ2-1, the full variable domain reads SQTIHQWPATLVQPVGSPLSLECTVEGTSNPNLYWYRQAAGRGLQLLFYSVGIGQISSEVPQNLSASRPQDRQFILSSKKLLLSDSGFYLCAWSERGGWENEQFFGPGTRLTVL.

This clone was seen only once. The gene calls are TRBV3-1 (or the pseudogene TRBV3-2) and TRBJ2-6; TRBD1 might be the D (5 bases). V dropped 8 bases and J dropped 2 bases, with 10 bases sitting between them. Germline CDR1 and CDR2: LGHDT and YNNKEL (reference sequence). The CDR3 spans 14 residues. The CDR3 sequence is CASDDSAGANVLTF. The DNA of the CDR3 is TGTGCCAGCGACGACAGTGCTGGGGCCAACGTCCTGACTTTC.

V and J are TRBV5-1 and TRBJ2-5; TRBD2 matches at 8 bases. This CDR3 region has 15 residues. V was pared by 4 bases and J by 2 bases, with 7 bases of the junction left unmatched. Germline values: CDR1 SGHRS, CDR2 YFSETQ. The CDR3 loop is CASSPGGVRQETQYF. For the CDR3, the DNA is TGCGCCAGCAGCCCCGGGGGGGTCAGGCAAGAGACCCAGTACTTC.